Sequencing of this T cell receptor beta chain was carried out in a study of patients and donors after allogeneic stem cell transplantation (dated by TCRdb to the early 2020s). V sheds 5 bases and J sheds 6 bases, leaving 8 bases between their ends. Measured from the cysteine to the phenylalanine, the CDR3 is 12 residues long. The entry retains the CDR3 DNA only, 36 bases that are in frame from base 1. Regarding this clonotype: Its antigen target is currently unknown. The input lacks base qualities; no much larger clone sits a single base away.

Library preparation was by RT-PCR. Sequencing was performed on a NextSeq 550. Using fastp at Q25 and MiXCR, TCRdb reprocessed the public reads and kept productive beta chains. Each entry merges the rows of one CDR3 protein and shows their most common DNA and genes. A total of 95,000 to 120,000 distinct CDR3 sequences appear in this sample, around 36% of them only once. 27% of the sample comes from the top ten. The rearranged segments are TRBV12-3 or TRBV12-4 and TRBJ2-1; the D gene is unclear. The sequencing input was blood, either unsorted or a sorted T cell fraction (not recorded which). This clonotype originated in a human donor who was either an allogeneic HSCT recipient or a stem cell or donor lymphocyte infusion donor (not recorded which). It is not recorded whose cells these are; they may come from a transplant donor. CDR3 protein: CASSETVNEQFF. The DNA sequence is TGTGCCAGCAGTGAGACTGTCAATGAGCAGTTCTTC.